These 3 T cell receptor beta chains came from one sample sequenced in a study of T cell repertoires in ileal Crohn's disease. Time point: inflamed ileum from the surgical specimen. Method: immunoSEQ multiplex PCR; TCRdb's copy keeps in-frame clones and lacks some. This table has some 16,000 clones, 92% appearing once. Sequenced input: ileal tissue. These receptors were taken from an adult with Crohn's disease.

The V and J genes are TRBV5-1 and TRBJ1-1; a possible D gene is TRBD1 (6 bases). The CDR3 covers 15 residues. The V end was cut by 4 bases, the J end by 6 bases, with 19 bases between. Per germline, CDR1 SGHRS and CDR2 YFSETQ. CDR3 nucleotide sequence: TGCGCCAGCAGCGCCGGAGGAACAGGGTATTCTGAAGCTTTCTTT. Residues: CASSAGGTGYSEAFF.

This chain joins TRBV15 and TRBJ2-1, with TRBD2 matching 7 bases. Germline CDR1 is LNHNV and CDR2 is YYDKDF (reference sequence). V lost 3 bases and J lost 6; bases outside the gene matches: 5. This CDR3 is built from 14 residues. CDR3 region: CATSRTRLANEQFF. CDR3 nucleotides: TGTGCCACCAGCAGGACTCGACTAGCCAATGAGCAGTTCTTC.

The rearrangement links TRBV5-1 to TRBJ2-1; TRBD2 agrees at 10 bases. The CDR3 has 15 amino acids. J was trimmed by 9 bases and V by 1 base; bases with no gene match: 7. The V gene's germline CDR1 is SGHRS and CDR2 YFSETQ. The CDR3 DNA reads TGCGCCAGCAGCTTGTCGCTAGCGGGGGCCGCTGAGCAGTTCTTC. Protein product: CASSLSLAGAAEQFF.